This TCR beta chain was sequenced during a study of cytomegalovirus exposure and HLA in healthy donors. Study-level points and caveats: After further analysis at a later stage, 17,000 or so TCR beta sequences were associated with HLA alleles at 0.05 false discovery rate.

Comments on this clone: Its antigen is unknown.

Trimming took off 1 base at V and 4 bases at J, with 17 bases between the two ends. The CDR3 runs to 16 residues. Per the germline V gene, CDR1 is SGHNT and CDR2 is YYREEE (reference sequence). Primers for the PCR totalled 60 Vbeta and 13 Jbeta. Clones were read by immunoSEQ multiplex PCR, and TCRdb kept only the in-frame ones, dropping some. The sample's table shows roughly 120,000 clones. The sequenced sample consisted of PBMCs. This TCR was recovered from a man between 18 and 29 years old in good health and CMV-seronegative. The genes are TRBV5-4 and TRBJ1-2; a possible D gene is TRBD1 (6 bases). The CDR3 region has the DNA TGTGCCAGCAGCTTGTTACGGGGGGGCGCGGGCTATGGCTACACCTTC. Translating it yields CASSLLRGGAGYGYTF.